What follows are 29 T cell receptor beta chains derived from one specimen sequenced in a study of molecular identifiers for immune sequencing clone quantification. TCRdb processed the PCR reads anew with MiXCR; each CDR3 protein has one entry. The table shows over 600,000 distinct CDR3 sequences, with approximately 20% occurring only once. The material sequenced was naive CD8+ T cells from blood, with Jurkat cell RNA spiked in. Subset: FACS-sorted CD8+CD4-CCR7+CD45RA+ naive T cells. The receptors originated from a human donor in good health. Some libraries in this study had Jurkat cell RNA spiked in.

Turning to this clonotype: The CDR3 ends on some other residue instead of the conserved phenylalanine or tryptophan, so this is likely a read error. V gene TRBV27 combines with J gene TRBJ1-5, with 7 bases identical to TRBD1. The J segment lost 2 bases and the V segment lost 4 bases, leaving 2 bases of the junction unmatched. CDR1 is MNHEY, CDR2 SMNVEV, per germline (reference sequence). The CDR3 consists of 14 residues. CDR3 amino acids: CASSSGGGNQPQHL. CDR3 sequence (DNA): TGTGCCAGCAGTTCAGGGGGAGGCAATCAGCCCCAGCATTTA.

The rearrangement uses TRBV6-2 or TRBV6-3 and TRBJ2-2; D remains ambiguous. Germline CDR1 is MNHEY and CDR2 is SVGEGT. V lost 7 bases and J lost 2, with 14 bases in between. CDR3 length equals 15 residues. The CDR3 DNA follows: TGTGCCAGCATCGAGTTGGGCCCCAACACCGGGGAGCTGTTTTTT. Its protein product is CASIELGPNTGELFF.

In its sample, this clonotype was seen many times. The chain joins TRBV3-1 to TRBJ2-3, with D perhaps assigned TRBD1 or TRBD2 (5 bases each). V lost 1 base to trimming and J lost 2 bases, with 16 bases between them. CDR1 LGHDT and CDR2 YNNKEL come from the germline V gene (reference sequence). The CDR3 runs 17 residues. The CDR3 is CASSQVPGPRHTDTQYF. The CDR3 nucleotides are TGTGCCAGCAGCCAAGTGCCGGGGCCCCGGCACACAGATACGCAGTATTTT.

The chain has TRBV2 and TRBJ1-6; D not resolved. This CDR3 has 13 amino acids. In germline, CDR1 is SNHLY, CDR2 FYNNEI. Trimming removed 6 bases from V and 5 bases from J, with 8 bases in between. The chain's CDR3 is CASRDGHNSPLHF. Written as DNA, the CDR3 is TGTGCCAGCAGGGACGGTCATAATTCACCCCTCCACTTT.

This clonotype turned up a few times. J is TRBJ2-1 and V is TRBV30; 8 bases map to TRBD2. V lost 0 bases to trimming and J lost 3 bases; unmatched junction nucleotides: 4. Per germline, CDR1 GTSNPN and CDR2 SVGIG (reference sequence). This CDR3 contains 15 residues. The CDR3 region is CAWSVTSGYYNEQFF. CDR3 coding DNA: TGTGCCTGGAGTGTCACTAGCGGCTACTACAATGAGCAGTTCTTC. Drawing the rest from reference TRBV30 and TRBJ2-1, the complete variable domain is SQTIHQWPATLVQPVGSPLSLECTVEGTSNPNLYWYRQAAGRGLQLLFYSVGIGQISSEVPQNLSASRPQDRQFILSSKKLLLSDSGFYLCAWSVTSGYYNEQFFGPGTRLTVL.

This clonotype has more than one count but fewer than ten. This chain uses TRBV6-5 with TRBJ1-1; tentatively, D is TRBD1 (5 bases). CDR1 and CDR2 from the germline V gene are MNHEY and SVGAGI. V dropped 7 bases and J dropped 1 base, with 13 bases sitting between them. The CDR3 is made up of 14 amino acids. For the CDR3, the DNA is TGTGCCAGCAACGGAGACGGGGGGAACACTGAAGCTTTCTTT. Translation: CASNGDGGNTEAFF.

This clonotype came up many times. The chain has TRBV6-2 or TRBV6-3 and TRBJ1-5, with a tentative D call TRBD1 (6 bases). Germline V gives CDR1 MNHEY, CDR2 SVGEGT. This CDR3 is built from 16 residues. V was cut by 2 bases and J by 5 bases, with 16 bases left in between. CDR3 nucleotides: TGTGCCAGCAGTTACCGGGGGGCCCTACTCCATCAGCCCCAGCATTTT. This gives the protein CASSYRGALLHQPQHF.

Points on this clonotype: The CDR3 carries no conserved terminal phenylalanine or tryptophan, so it likely arises from a read error. The chain uses TRBV9 and TRBJ1-6; the D gene is possibly TRBD1 (5 bases). The CDR3 runs 17 residues. In germline, CDR1 is SGDLS, CDR2 YYNGEE. Trimming pared 2 bases from V and 0 bases from J, leaving 12 bases between. CDR3 DNA sequence: TGTGCCAGCAGCGTTACAGTTGGGGGCTCCTATAATTCACCCCTCCACCTT. Translation gives CASSVTVGGSYNSPLHL.

This clonotype was found many times. V and J are TRBV6-2 or TRBV6-3 and TRBJ2-7; D call uncertain. V lost 2 bases to trimming and J lost 2 bases, with 7 bases between them. Per germline, CDR1 MNHEY and CDR2 SVGEGT. The CDR3 covers 13 residues. The CDR3 coding sequence is TGTGCCAGCAGTTACGGTCCGGCCTACGAGCAGTACTTC. It codes for CASSYGPAYEQYF.

The chain is built from TRBV7-9 and TRBJ1-3; D call uncertain. V was trimmed by 8 bases and J by 0 bases, leaving 5 bases between them. Germline CDR1 is SEHNR and CDR2 is FQNEAQ (reference sequence). The CDR3 is made up of 12 amino acids. CDR3 DNA: TGTGCCAGCGGATACTCTGGAAACACCATATATTTT. Its translation: CASGYSGNTIYF.

The chain is built from TRBV2 and TRBJ1-1, with TRBD1 identical over 11 bases. Germline loops: CDR1 SNHLY, CDR2 FYNNEI. There are 16 residues in the CDR3. Trimming removed 10 bases from V and 0 bases from J; junction bases left unmatched: 10. The CDR3 DNA is TGTGCCAACTCACTAGGGACAGGGGGGATGAACACTGAAGCTTTCTTT. This codes for CANSLGTGGMNTEAFF.

This clonotype was observed at least ten times. The chain couples TRBV20-1 to TRBJ2-7; 11 bases align to TRBD1. V was pared by 1 base and J by 4 bases, with 6 bases of the junction left unmatched. Germline CDR1 reads DFQATT; CDR2 reads SNEGSKA (reference sequence). This CDR3 region has 15 residues. The CDR3 nucleotides read TGCAGTGCTAGAGGATCCGGGACAGGGGGTTACGAGCAGTACTTC. This sequence encodes CSARGSGTGGYEQYF.

The chain joins TRBV10-3 to TRBJ2-7; D may be TRBD1 (6 bases). V shed 3 bases and J shed 2 bases, with 14 bases lying between them. The germline V gene encodes CDR1 ENHRY and CDR2 SYGVKD. This CDR3 comprises 15 residues. The CDR3 reads CAISDQGSAPYEQYF. The CDR3 DNA sequence: TGTGCCATCAGTGATCAGGGGTCGGCCCCCTACGAGCAGTACTTC.

In the case of this clonotype: One junction end does not reproduce the germline sequence, and a read error may be involved. This sequence joins TRBV5-6 and TRBJ2-1; 8 positions match TRBD2. This CDR3 has 14 amino acids. Germline V CDR1 and CDR2: SGHDT, YYEEEE. Written as DNA, the CDR3 is TGTGCCAGCAGCTTAGAACTAGCGGTGAATGAGCGGTTCTTC. Translated: CASSLELAVNERFF.

This clonotype was observed at least ten times. This sequence joins TRBV11-2 and TRBJ2-3; D is uncertain. Deletions cut 1 base from V and 2 bases from J, with 10 bases between. The CDR3 is made up of 15 amino acids. Germline CDR1 reads SGHAT; CDR2 reads FQNNGV. Written as DNA, the CDR3 is TGTGCCAGCAGCTTAGTTCAGAGCATCACAGATACGCAGTATTTT. It is translated as CASSLVQSITDTQYF.

This clonotype was observed at least ten times. This chain uses TRBV20-1 with TRBJ1-6; no reliable D call. This CDR3 is 17 amino acids long. The V gene's germline CDR1 is DFQATT and CDR2 SNEGSKA (reference sequence). Trimming took 0 bases from V and 5 from J, leaving 17 bases between them. The chain's CDR3 is CSARDWLKENNNSPLHF. In DNA form, the CDR3 reads TGCAGTGCTAGAGATTGGCTGAAAGAGAACAATAATTCACCCCTCCACTTT.

The rearrangement uses TRBV5-6 and TRBJ2-1; D unclear. V was pared by 4 bases and J by 0 bases, with 17 bases between. The CDR3 spans 17 residues. From germline, CDR1 is SGHDT and CDR2 YYEEEE. The CDR3 nucleotides are TGTGCCAGCAGCCCGGCGGCAGACCCCCGCTCCTACAATGAGCAGTTCTTC. Its protein is CASSPAADPRSYNEQFF.

This clonotype was found a few times. The chain has TRBV5-6 and TRBJ2-1, with D unresolved. V was cut by 4 bases and J by 6 bases, with 17 bases left in between. The CDR3 extends over 15 amino acids. From germline, CDR1 is SGHDT and CDR2 YYEEEE. The DNA for the CDR3 is TGTGCCAGCAGCCCCGGGTCCCTTCCCCCCAATGAGCAGTTCTTC. As protein: CASSPGSLPPNEQFF.

This clonotype occurred many times. The chain is built from TRBV7-9 and TRBJ1-1; tentatively, D is TRBD1 (6 bases). Trimming took 5 bases from V and 0 from J, leaving 13 bases between them. The CDR3 length is 15 residues. Germline values: CDR1 SEHNR, CDR2 FQNEAQ (reference sequence). The DNA of the CDR3 is TGTGCCAGCAGCCCGGACAGCGCGATGAACACTGAAGCTTTCTTT. Translation: CASSPDSAMNTEAFF.

As regards this clonotype: It may be a read error: a sequence one base away is much more abundant. The rearrangement links TRBV24-1 to TRBJ2-1, with D perhaps matching TRBD2 (6 bases). Trimming cost V 6 bases and J 12 bases, with 11 bases left between them. CDR3 length equals 11 residues. Germline CDR1 reads KGHDR; CDR2 reads SFDVKD. CDR3 in DNA: TGTGCCACCAGTTCTGTGGGGGGGCAGTTCTTC. As protein: CATSSVGGQFF.

This clonotype was picked up many times. V is TRBV20-1 and J is TRBJ1-5; 7 nucleotides line up with TRBD1. V lost 0 bases and J lost 0; bases outside the gene matches: 17. Germline CDR1 and CDR2: DFQATT and SNEGSKA (reference sequence). The CDR3 sequence is 20 residues long. CDR3 region: CSARDNPQGVTGYSNQPQHF. CDR3 sequence (DNA): TGCAGTGCTAGAGATAACCCCCAGGGGGTAACAGGGTATAGCAATCAGCCCCAGCATTTT.

This clonotype was detected many times. The V call is TRBV5-1, the J call TRBJ1-1; D is perhaps TRBD1 (6 bases). This CDR3 spans 14 amino acids. Trimming took 0 bases from V and 5 from J, leaving 11 bases between them. Germline CDR1 SGHRS, CDR2 YFSETQ. The CDR3 here is CASSLGGAWTEAFF. The CDR3 nucleotides are TGCGCCAGCAGCTTGGGGGGGGCCTGGACTGAAGCTTTCTTT.

This clonotype was recorded many times. The CDR3 region has the DNA TGCGCCAGCAGCTACGTAGGACAGGGCGAGCAGTACTTC. This codes for CASSYVGQGEQYF. V usage is TRBV5-1 and J usage is TRBJ2-7, with 8 bases aligning to TRBD1. Unmatched junction bases numbered 5, after V lost 3 bases and J lost 6 bases. The CDR3 has 13 residues. Germline CDR1 SGHRS, CDR2 YFSETQ.

The gene calls are TRBV7-9 and TRBJ2-1, with 10 positions matching TRBD2. This CDR3 region has 17 residues. The V gene's germline CDR1 is SEHNR and CDR2 FQNEAQ (reference sequence). With 5 bases clipped from V and 3 bases from J, the junction kept 10 bases outside the gene matches. The CDR3 nucleotides read TGTGCCAGCAGCGATCCAACTAGCGGGAAATACTACAATGAGCAGTTCTTC. It codes for CASSDPTSGKYYNEQFF.

The chain combines TRBV27 with TRBJ2-3, with 9 nucleotides matching TRBD2. The CDR3 runs to 18 residues. The V segment lost 5 bases and the J segment 1 base; nucleotides outside the gene matches: 13. Germline-derived CDR1 and CDR2 are MNHEY and SMNVEV (reference sequence). The CDR3 sequence is CASSPWGVAGDGTDTQYF. The CDR3 DNA follows: TGTGCCAGCAGTCCCTGGGGGGTAGCGGGGGATGGCACAGATACGCAGTATTTT.

The chain is built from TRBV6-5 and TRBJ2-3; TRBD2 is a possible D gene (6 bases). The CDR3 has 15 amino acids. CDR1 is MNHEY and CDR2 is SVGAGI in the germline V gene. Trimming shortened V by 8 bases and J by 0 bases, and 15 bases separated the two germline ends. CDR3 in amino acids: CASVWTNHSTDTQYF. The CDR3 DNA sequence: TGTGCCAGCGTATGGACTAACCATAGCACAGATACGCAGTATTTT.

This clonotype was observed many times. The rearrangement links TRBV4-3 to TRBJ1-1; tentative D call: TRBD1 (5 bases). Germline V CDR1 and CDR2: LGHNA, YSLEER. The CDR3 contains 17 residues. Trimming pared 0 bases from V and 1 base from J, leaving 15 bases between. The CDR3 DNA reads TGCGCCAGCAGCCAAGATCCGGTGGGACCGCGGAACACTGAAGCTTTCTTT. Encoded protein: CASSQDPVGPRNTEAFF.

V is TRBV11-3 and J is TRBJ2-2; D might be TRBD1 (6 bases). Germline loops: CDR1 SGHNT, CDR2 YENEEA. CDR3 length equals 16 residues. V lost 4 bases, J lost 1 base, and 13 bases lay in between. In DNA, the CDR3 is TGTGCCAGCAGCTCACAGTGGGGGCTGAACACCGGGGAGCTGTTTTTT. Residues: CASSSQWGLNTGELFF.

This clonotype was seen a handful of times. The chain is built from TRBV20-1 and TRBJ1-5; no clear D gene. Trimming left V 6 bases short and J 0 bases short, with 9 bases between. The CDR3 runs to 13 residues. Germline V gene sequence: CDR1 DFQATT, CDR2 SNEGSKA (reference sequence). The CDR3 loop reads CSATKHSNQPQHF. CDR3 coding DNA: TGCAGTGCGACCAAGCATAGCAATCAGCCCCAGCATTTT.